Sequencing of this T cell receptor beta chain was carried out in a study of cytomegalovirus exposure and HLA in healthy donors. Study-wide background: A preliminary data release comprised roughly 80 million unique TCRs obtained from HLA-typed donors.

This clone was counted between two and nine times. Antigen: not known. Donors sampled were nominally healthy, though unrecorded immune exposures were likely. PCR primers comprised 60 Vbeta and 13 Jbeta primers. Generated by immunoSEQ multiplex PCR, the TCRdb table keeps only in-frame clones and is missing some. This table holds some 150,000 clones, approximately 72% found once. Overall study results and limits: According to reports, the classifier identified cytomegalovirus status with high specificity and sensitivity. Trimming of TCR beta V- and J-genes showed a link, identified in a later analysis, to a missense DCLRE1C variant.

The germline gives CDR1 SGHNT, CDR2 YENEEA. This CDR3 has 13 amino acids. V shed 2 bases and J shed 7 bases, with 11 bases lying between them. The rearrangement joins TRBV11-3 to TRBJ1-1; D is unclear. The sample taken for sequencing was PBMCs. This receptor was identified in a man aged 18 to 29 in good health and CMV-seronegative. This CDR3 reads CASSLHSLSEAFF. DNA for the CDR3: TGTGCCAGCAGCTTACACAGTCTAAGTGAAGCTTTCTTT.